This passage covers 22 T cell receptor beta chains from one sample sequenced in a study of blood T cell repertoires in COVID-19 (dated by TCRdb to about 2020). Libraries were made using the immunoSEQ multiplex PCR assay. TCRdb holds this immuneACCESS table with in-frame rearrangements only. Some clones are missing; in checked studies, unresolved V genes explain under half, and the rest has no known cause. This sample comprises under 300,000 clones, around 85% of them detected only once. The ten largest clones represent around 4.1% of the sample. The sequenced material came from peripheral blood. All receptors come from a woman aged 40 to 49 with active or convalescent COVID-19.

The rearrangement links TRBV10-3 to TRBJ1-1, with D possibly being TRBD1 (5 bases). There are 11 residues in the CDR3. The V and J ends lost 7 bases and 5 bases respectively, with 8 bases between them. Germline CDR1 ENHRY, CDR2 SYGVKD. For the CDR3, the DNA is TGTGCCATCACTCAGGGTACTGAAGCTTTCTTT. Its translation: CAITQGTEAFF.

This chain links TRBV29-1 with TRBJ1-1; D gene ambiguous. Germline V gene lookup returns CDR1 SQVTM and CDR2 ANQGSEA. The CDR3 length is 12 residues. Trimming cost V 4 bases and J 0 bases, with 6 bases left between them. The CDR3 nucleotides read TGCAGCGTTGTCCCGTTGAACACTGAAGCTTTCTTT. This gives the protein CSVVPLNTEAFF. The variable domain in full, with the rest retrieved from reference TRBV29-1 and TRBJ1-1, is SAVISQKPSRDICQRGTSLTIQCQVDSQVTMMFWYRQQPGQSLTLIATANQGSEATYESGFVIDKFPISRPNLTFSTLTVSNMSPEDSSIYLCSVVPLNTEAFFGQGTRLTVV.

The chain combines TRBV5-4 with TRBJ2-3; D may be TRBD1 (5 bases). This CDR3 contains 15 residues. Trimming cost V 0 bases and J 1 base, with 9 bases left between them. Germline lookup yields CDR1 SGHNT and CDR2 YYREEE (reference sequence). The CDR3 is CASSLGGAGTDTQYF. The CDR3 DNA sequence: TGTGCCAGCAGCTTGGGTGGGGCAGGCACAGATACGCAGTATTTT.

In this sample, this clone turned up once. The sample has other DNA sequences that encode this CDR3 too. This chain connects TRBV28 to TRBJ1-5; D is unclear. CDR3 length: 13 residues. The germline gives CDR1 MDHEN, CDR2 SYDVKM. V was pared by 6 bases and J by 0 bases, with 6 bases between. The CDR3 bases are TGTGCCAGCAGGCGAGATAGCAATCAGCCCCAGCATTTT. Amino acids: CASRRDSNQPQHF. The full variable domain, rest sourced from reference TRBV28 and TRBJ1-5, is DVKVTQSSRYLVKRTGEKVFLECVQDMDHENMFWYRQDPGLGLRLIYFSYDVKMKEKGDIPEGYSVSREKKERFSLILESASTNQTSMYLCASRRDSNQPQHFGDGTRLSIL.

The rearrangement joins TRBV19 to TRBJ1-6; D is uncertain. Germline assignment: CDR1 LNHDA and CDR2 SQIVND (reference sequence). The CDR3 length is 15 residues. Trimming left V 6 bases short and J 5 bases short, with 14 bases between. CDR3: CASRRYGVDNSPLHF. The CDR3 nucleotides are TGTGCCAGTAGGAGATACGGGGTCGATAATTCACCCCTCCACTTT.

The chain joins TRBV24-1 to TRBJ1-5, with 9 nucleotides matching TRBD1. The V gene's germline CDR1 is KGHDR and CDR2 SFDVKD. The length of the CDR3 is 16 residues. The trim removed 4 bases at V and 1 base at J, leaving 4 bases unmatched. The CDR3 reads CATSETGGGSNQPQHF. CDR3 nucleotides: TGTGCCACCAGTGAAACAGGGGGCGGAAGCAATCAGCCCCAGCATTTT.

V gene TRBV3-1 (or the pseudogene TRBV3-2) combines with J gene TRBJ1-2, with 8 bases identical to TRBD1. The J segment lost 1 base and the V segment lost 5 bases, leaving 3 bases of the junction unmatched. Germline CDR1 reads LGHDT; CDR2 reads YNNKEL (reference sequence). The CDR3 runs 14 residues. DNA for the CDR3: TGTGCCAGCAGCGAAGGACAGGGTAACTATGGCTACACCTTC. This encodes CASSEGQGNYGYTF.

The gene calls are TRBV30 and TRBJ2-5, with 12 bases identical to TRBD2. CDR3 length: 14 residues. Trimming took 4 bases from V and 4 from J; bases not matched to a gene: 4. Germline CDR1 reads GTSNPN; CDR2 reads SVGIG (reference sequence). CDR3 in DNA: TGTGCCTGGAAAGGGGGACTAGCGGGAGAGACCCAGTACTTC. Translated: CAWKGGLAGETQYF.

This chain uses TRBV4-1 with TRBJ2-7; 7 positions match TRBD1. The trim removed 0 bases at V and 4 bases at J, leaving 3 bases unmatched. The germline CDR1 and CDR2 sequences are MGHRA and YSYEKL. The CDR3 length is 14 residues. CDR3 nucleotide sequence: TGCGCCAGCAGCCAAGACCCCAGGGGGTACGAGCAGTACGTC. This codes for CASSQDPRGYEQYV.

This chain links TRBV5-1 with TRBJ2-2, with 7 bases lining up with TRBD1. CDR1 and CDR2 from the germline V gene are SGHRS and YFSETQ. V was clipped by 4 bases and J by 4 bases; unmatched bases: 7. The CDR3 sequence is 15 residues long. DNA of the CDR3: TGCGCCAGCAGCCATAGGACAGGAAGCACCGGGGAGCTGTTTTTT. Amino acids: CASSHRTGSTGELFF. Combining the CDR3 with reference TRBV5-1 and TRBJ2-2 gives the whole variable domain KAGVTQTPRYLIKTRGQQVTLSCSPISGHRSVSWYQQTPGQGLQFLFEYFSETQRNKGNFPGRFSGRQFSNSRSEMNVSTLELGDSALYLCASSHRTGSTGELFFGEGSRLTVL.

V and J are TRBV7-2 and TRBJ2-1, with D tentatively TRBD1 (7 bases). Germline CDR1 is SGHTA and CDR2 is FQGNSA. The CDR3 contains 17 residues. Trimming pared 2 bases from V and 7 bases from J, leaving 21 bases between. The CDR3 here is CASSLNGVGRGRNEQFF. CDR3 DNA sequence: TGTGCCAGCAGCTTAAATGGGGTGGGCAGGGGGAGGAATGAGCAGTTCTTC.

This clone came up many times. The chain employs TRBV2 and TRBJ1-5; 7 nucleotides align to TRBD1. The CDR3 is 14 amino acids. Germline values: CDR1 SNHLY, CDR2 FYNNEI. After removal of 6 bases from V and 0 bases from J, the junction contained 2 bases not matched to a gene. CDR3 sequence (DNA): TGTGCCAGCAGGGGACAGCTTAGCAATCAGCCCCAGCATTTT. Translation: CASRGQLSNQPQHF.

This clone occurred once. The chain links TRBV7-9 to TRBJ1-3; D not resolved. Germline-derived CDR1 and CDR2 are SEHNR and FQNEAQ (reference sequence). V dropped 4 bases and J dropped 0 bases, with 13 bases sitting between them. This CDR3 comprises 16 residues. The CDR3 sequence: CASSSGLTSSGNTIYF. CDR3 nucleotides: TGTGCCAGCAGCTCAGGACTGACTAGCTCTGGAAACACCATATATTTT.

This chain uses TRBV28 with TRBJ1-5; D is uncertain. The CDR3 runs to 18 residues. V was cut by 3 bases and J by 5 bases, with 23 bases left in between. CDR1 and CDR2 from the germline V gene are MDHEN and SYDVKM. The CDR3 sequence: CASSFRPGFPAGDQPQHF. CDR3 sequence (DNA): TGTGCCAGCAGTTTCCGGCCAGGCTTCCCGGCCGGGGATCAGCCCCAGCATTTT.

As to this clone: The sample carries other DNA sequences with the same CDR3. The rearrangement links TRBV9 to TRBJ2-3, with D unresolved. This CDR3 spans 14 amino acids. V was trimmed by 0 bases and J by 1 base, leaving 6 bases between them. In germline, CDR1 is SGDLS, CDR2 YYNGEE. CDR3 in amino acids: CASSVGQGTDTQYF. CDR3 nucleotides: TGTGCCAGCAGCGTAGGGCAAGGCACAGATACGCAGTATTTT.

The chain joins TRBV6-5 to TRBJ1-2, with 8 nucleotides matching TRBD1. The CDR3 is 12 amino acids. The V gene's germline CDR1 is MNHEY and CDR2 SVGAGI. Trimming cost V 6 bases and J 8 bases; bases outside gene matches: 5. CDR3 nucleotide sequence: TGTGCCAGCAGGGCCAGGGGGCACGGCTACACCTTC. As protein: CASRARGHGYTF.

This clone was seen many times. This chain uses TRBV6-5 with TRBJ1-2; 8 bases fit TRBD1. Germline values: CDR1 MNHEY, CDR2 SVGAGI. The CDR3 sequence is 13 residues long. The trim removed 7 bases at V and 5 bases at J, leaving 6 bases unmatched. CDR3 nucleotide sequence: TGTGCCAGCACCGGACAGGGAACATATGGCTACACCTTC. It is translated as CASTGQGTYGYTF.

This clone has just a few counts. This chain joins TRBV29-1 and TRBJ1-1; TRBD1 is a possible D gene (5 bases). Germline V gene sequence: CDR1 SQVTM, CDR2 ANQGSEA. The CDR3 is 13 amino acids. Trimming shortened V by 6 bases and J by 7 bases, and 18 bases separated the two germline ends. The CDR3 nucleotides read TGCAGCGTGGCCCGGGGGGGAGGTAATGAAGCTTTCTTT. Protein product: CSVARGGGNEAFF.

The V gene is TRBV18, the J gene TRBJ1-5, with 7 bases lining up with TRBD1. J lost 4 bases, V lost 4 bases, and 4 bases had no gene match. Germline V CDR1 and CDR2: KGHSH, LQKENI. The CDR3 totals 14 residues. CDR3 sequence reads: CASSQGADNQPQHF. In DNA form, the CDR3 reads TGTGCCAGCTCACAGGGGGCCGATAATCAGCCCCAGCATTTT.

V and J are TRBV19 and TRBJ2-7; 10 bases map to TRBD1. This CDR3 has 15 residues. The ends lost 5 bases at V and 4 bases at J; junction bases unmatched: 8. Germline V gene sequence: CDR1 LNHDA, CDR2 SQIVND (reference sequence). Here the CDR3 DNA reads TGTGCCAGTAGTTTATCCGGGACAGGGGTTTACGAGCAGTACTTC. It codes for CASSLSGTGVYEQYF. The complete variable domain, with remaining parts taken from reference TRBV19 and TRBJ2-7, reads DGGITQSPKYLFRKEGQNVTLSCEQNLNHDAMYWYRQDPGQGLRLIYYSQIVNDFQKGDIAEGYSVSREKKESFPLTVTSAQKNPTAFYLCASSLSGTGVYEQYFGPGTRLTVT.

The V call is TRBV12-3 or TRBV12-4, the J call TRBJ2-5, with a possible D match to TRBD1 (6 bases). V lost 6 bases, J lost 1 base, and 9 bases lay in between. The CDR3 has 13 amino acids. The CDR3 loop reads CASRTGFQETQYF. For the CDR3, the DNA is TGTGCCAGCAGGACAGGTTTCCAAGAGACCCAGTACTTC.

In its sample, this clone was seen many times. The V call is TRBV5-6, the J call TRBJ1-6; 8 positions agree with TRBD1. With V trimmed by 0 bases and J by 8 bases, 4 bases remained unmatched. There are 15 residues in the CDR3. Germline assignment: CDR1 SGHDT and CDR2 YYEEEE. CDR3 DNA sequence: TGTGCCAGCAGCTTGGCCGGGACAGGATATTCACCCCTCCACTTT. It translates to CASSLAGTGYSPLHF.